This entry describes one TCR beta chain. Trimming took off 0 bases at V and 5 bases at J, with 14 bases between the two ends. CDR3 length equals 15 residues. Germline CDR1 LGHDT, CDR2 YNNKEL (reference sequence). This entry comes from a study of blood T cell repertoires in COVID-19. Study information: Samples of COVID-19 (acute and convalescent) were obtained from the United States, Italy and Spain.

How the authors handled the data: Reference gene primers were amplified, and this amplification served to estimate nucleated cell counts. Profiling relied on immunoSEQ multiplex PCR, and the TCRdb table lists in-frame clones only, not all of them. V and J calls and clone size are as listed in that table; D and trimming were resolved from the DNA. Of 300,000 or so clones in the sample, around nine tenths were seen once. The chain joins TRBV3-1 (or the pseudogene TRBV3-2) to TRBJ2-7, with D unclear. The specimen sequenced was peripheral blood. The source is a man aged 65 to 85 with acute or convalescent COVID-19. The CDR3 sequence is CASSQESTPQDEQYF. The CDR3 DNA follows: TGTGCCAGCAGCCAAGAGTCGACCCCTCAGGACGAGCAGTACTTC.